This T cell receptor beta chain originates from a study of blood T cell repertoires in COVID-19 (dated by TCRdb to the early 2020s). For the study in its entirety: The collaborator samples originated in the United States, Italy and Spain and spanned the acute and convalescent phases of COVID-19. The dataset comprised deeply sampled blood TCRbeta repertoires from subjects exposed to, actively infected with, or recovered from COVID-19. The prospective study material was composed of cDNA or gDNA derived from T cells, B-cell-depleted T cells, or PBMCs. Where HLA class I and class II types were available, the types were taken from metadata supplied by the sample provider, not from assay-based typing. The repertoires were made available in a free public database intended to serve as a resource for research on the immune response to SARS-CoV-2. The sample metadata nearly always contained a de-identified subject ID, COVID-19 status, age in years and sex. The samples were drawn from the first 160 participants of the ongoing ImmuneRACE study and from about 1,200 subjects provided by 6 global collaborators.

Paper-wide results and their limitations: Clinical and demographic metadata were provided uncurated, with the amount varying by source and participant.

A remark on this clone: The antigen this receptor binds is unknown. The sample holds no much larger clone one base away, and base qualities are not on file.

One collaborating source in Seattle enrolled patients during active infection and followed them longitudinally through the course of disease. Whole blood was collected in K2EDTA tubes by collaborating institutions according to the institutions' own protocols. For TCRbeta analysis, collaborators shipped samples as frozen whole blood, isolated PBMCs, or DNA extracted from either of those sample types. According to the germline V gene, CDR1 reads SGHDT and CDR2 reads YYEEEE. Trimmed from V: 4 bases; trimmed from J: 5 bases; junction bases lacking a gene match: 2. Its CDR3 holds 12 amino acids, cysteine through phenylalanine. CDR3 DNA is the only sequence kept; it has 36 bases, read in frame from the first base. TCRbeta CDR3 regions were amplified from genomic DNA using the immunoSEQ Assay, a bias-controlled multiplex PCR. The original pipeline was this. Nucleated cell counts per sample were estimated from amplification of reference gene primers within the assay. To quantify the absolute abundance of each unique TCRbeta CDR3 rearrangement, sequence reads were collapsed and filtered. For each sample, productive Simpson clonality was calculated as the square root of Simpson's diversity index across productive rearrangements. TCRdb limited this immuneACCESS table to in-frame rearrangements with V and J called. A share of clones is missing; checked studies link under half to unresolved V genes, and the rest is unexplained. The V and J calls and clone size are taken from that table; D and trimming were inferred from the DNA. The sample has 130,000 to 150,000 clones on record, roughly 77% of them singletons. The top ten constitute approximately 5.2% of the sample.

This TCR was recovered from a woman in her 70s with COVID-19, enrolled during active disease. This receptor chain uses TRBV5-6 and TRBJ1-2; 7 bases in between match TRBD1. Sequenced: peripheral blood. In nucleotide form, the sequence is TGTGCCAGCAGCCCAGGGGGTTATGGCTACACCTTC. Its product reads: CASSPGGYGYTF.